This note documents a single T cell receptor beta chain sequence. These data are taken from a study of shared clonotypes between healthy human individuals. Produced via immunoSEQ multiplex PCR; TCRdb's table is partial and in-frame only. Seen here are 2 million to 2.5 million clones, less than 95% observed once, and the top ten hold 0.37%. V lost 1 base and J 0 bases, leaving 10 bases between the germline ends. This CDR3 spans 15 amino acids. Germline V CDR1 and CDR2: SGHRS, YFSETQ. This chain links TRBV5-1 with TRBJ2-5; the D is unclear. The TCR was taken from a young man in good health. Some clones in this sample may be carry-over from other donors' samples. Specimen: naive CD4+ T cells from PBMCs. Subset described: CD45RA+ positively selected. DNA for the CDR3: TGCGCCAGCAGCTTGTCGGTCAGGAACCAAGAGACCCAGTACTTC. This codes for CASSLSVRNQETQYF.